The sequence of this T cell receptor (beta chain) was determined in a study of cytomegalovirus exposure and HLA in healthy donors. The CDR3 loop spans 13 amino acids. The germline V gene encodes CDR1 MNHNY and CDR2 SVGAGI (reference sequence). Unmatched junction bases numbered 8, after V lost 6 bases and J lost 7 bases. In the case of this clone: Its antigen remains unidentified.

Study-level results: The study flagged some 170 TCR beta chains as cytomegalovirus-associated. Clusters of TCRs from the first cohort tended to co-occur in the 120 validation repertoires (as a later analysis found).

Profiling relied on immunoSEQ multiplex PCR, and the TCRdb table lists in-frame clones only, not all of them. The table has about 130,000 clones, 85% to 90% seen once; the top ten hold about 1.2%. Sequencing used PBMCs. The V and J genes are TRBV6-6 and TRBJ1-2; 7 bases are shared with TRBD1. The TCR originated in a woman aged 18-29 years in good health and CMV-seronegative. CDR3 nucleotide sequence: TGTGCCAGCAGCGCGACAGGGTTTGGTGGCTACACCTTC. Its translation is CASSATGFGGYTF.